This T cell receptor (beta chain) came from a study of cytomegalovirus exposure and HLA in healthy donors. About the research overall: A previous analysis identified approximately 120 million unique TCR beta sequences derived from approximately 190 million T cells. The study's findings and limits: In vitro assays verified that a few CMV-associated chains recognized CMV antigens specifically. By a later analysis, the bulk of CMV-associated TCR beta chains appeared HLA-restricted.

Worth noting for this clone: Antigen: not known.

CDR3 size: 12 residues. CDR1 SQVTM and CDR2 ANQGSEA come from the germline V gene. V lost 7 bases and J 4 bases, leaving 11 bases between the germline ends. PCR involved 60 Vbeta and 13 Jbeta primers. Clones were read by immunoSEQ multiplex PCR, and TCRdb kept only the in-frame ones, dropping some. There are 75,000 to 100,000 clones in the sample; roughly 79% occur only once, and 0.57% lies in the top ten. The donors gave bone marrow, and they were healthy. This receptor was obtained from a man aged 30-40 years in good health and CMV-seronegative. The sequencing sample was made of PBMCs. This sequence joins TRBV29-1 and TRBJ1-3; D not certain. The CDR3: CSGQGGGNTIYF. The CDR3 bases are TGCAGCGGACAAGGCGGGGGAAACACCATATATTTT.